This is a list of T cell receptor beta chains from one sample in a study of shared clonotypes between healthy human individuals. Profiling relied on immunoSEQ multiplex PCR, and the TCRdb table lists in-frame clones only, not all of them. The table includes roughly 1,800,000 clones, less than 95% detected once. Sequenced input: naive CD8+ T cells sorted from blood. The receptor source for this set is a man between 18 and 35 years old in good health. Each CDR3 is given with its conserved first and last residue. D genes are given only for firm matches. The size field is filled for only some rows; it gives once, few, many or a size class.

TGTGCCAGCAGTTACCCGGACTCGCCTCGGGATACGCAGTATTTT	CASSYPDSPRDTQYF	-	-	TRBJ2-3	TRBV6-5
TGTGCCAGCAGCTTGCTTGGCGGGATGGGCGAGCAGTACTTC	CASSLLGGMGEQYF	-	-	TRBJ2-7	TRBV5-6
TGTGCCAGCAGTACCACTTGGGACAGGTACAATGAGCAGTTCTTC	CASSTTWDRYNEQFF	-	TRBD1	TRBJ2-1	TRBV6-6
TGTGCCAGCACCCCGGACAGACCCTTTTACGAGCAGTACTTC	CASTPDRPFYEQYF	-	-	TRBJ2-7	TRBV28
TGTGCCACCAGCAGGGAAGCGAACACTGAAGCTTTCTTT	CATSREANTEAFF	-	-	TRBJ1-1	TRBV15
TGTGCCATCAGTACTACAGGGGGCTTGGGCTACACCTTC	CAISTTGGLGYTF	-	TRBD1	TRBJ1-2	TRBV10-3
TGTGCCAGCAGCTCGCCACGTGGGGGAGTCGGCACAGATACGCAGTATTTT	CASSSPRGGVGTDTQYF	-	-	TRBJ2-3	TRBV7-9
TGTGCCAGCAGCCTCTACCCGGGGGGGCTCGGCTACACCTTC	CASSLYPGGLGYTF	-	-	TRBJ1-2	TRBV7-8
TGTGCCAGCAGCTCAACAGGGCCCGGGGAGCTGTTTTTT	CASSSTGPGELFF	-	-	TRBJ2-2	TRBV7-3
TGTGCCAGCAGTCCCCCCGGGGAATATGAGTCCGGGGAGCTGTTTTTT	CASSPPGEYESGELFF	-	-	TRBJ2-2	TRBV28
TGTGCCAGCAGTTCCGTTACACCCTACGAGCAGTACTTC	CASSSVTPYEQYF	-	-	TRBJ2-7	TRBV6-6
TGTGCCAGCTCACCCCCGGCAGGAGGGTCGACAGATACGCAGTATTTT	CASSPPAGGSTDTQYF	-	-	TRBJ2-3	TRBV18
TGCGCCAGCAGCCTGACAGGTCCAAGCTCCTACGAGCAGTACTTC	CASSLTGPSSYEQYF	-	-	TRBJ2-7	TRBV5-1
TGTGCCAGCAGCTTGGGAGGAGGTCTGGACTCTATTACAGATACGCAGTATTTT	CASSLGGGLDSITDTQYF	-	-	TRBJ2-3	TRBV7-3
TGTGCCAGCAGGGGGGCGGACTATGGCTACACCTTC	CASRGADYGYTF	few	-	TRBJ1-2	TRBV25-1
TGCGCCAGCAGCCAAGATATGGAGAGCTCCTACGAGCAGTACTTC	CASSQDMESSYEQYF	-	-	TRBJ2-7	TRBV4-3
TGTGCCAGCAGCGTAGGACCAGTATCTCCGGACGAGCAGTACTTC	CASSVGPVSPDEQYF	once	-	TRBJ2-7	TRBV9
TGTGCCAGTAGTACGATTAACAGGGAAGTCGCTGAAGCTTTCTTT	CASSTINREVAEAFF	-	-	TRBJ1-1	TRBV19
TGTGCCAGTAGGGAGAGGACTAGCGGGATACACGAGCAGTACTTC	CASRERTSGIHEQYF	-	TRBD2	TRBJ2-7	TRBV13
TGTGCCAGCAGAAACGAGGGGCGCGTTTTCACAGATACGCAGTATTTT	CASRNEGRVFTDTQYF	-	-	TRBJ2-3	TRBV27
TGCGCCAGCAGTGACGTCCAGTGGTCCTCCTACAATGAGCAGTTCTTC	CASSDVQWSSYNEQFF	-	-	TRBJ2-1	TRBV10-1
TGTGCCAGCAGCTTAGGTCGGGATCAGCCCCAGCATTTT	CASSLGRDQPQHF	-	-	TRBJ1-5	TRBV13
TGTGCCAGCAGCTTGGGGCCTCTTGGGCGGGAGGGCTACGAGCAGTACTTC	CASSLGPLGREGYEQYF	-	TRBD2	TRBJ2-7	TRBV5-6
TGCGCCAGCAGCGAGGTACTAGCGGGAGAAAATGAGCAGTTCTTC	CASSEVLAGENEQFF	-	TRBD2	TRBJ2-1	TRBV4-3
TGTGCCAGCAGCGCCTCCGGGGCCCCTACGTGGTATGAGCAGTTCTTC	CASSASGAPTWYEQFF	-	-	TRBJ2-1	TRBV9
TGTGCCAGCAGCGTAGATCCAGGGGCTTCAAATGAAAAACTGTTTTTT	CASSVDPGASNEKLFF	-	-	TRBJ1-4	TRBV7-8
TGTGCCAGCAGCGTTCTTACAGGATATCAAGAGACCCAGTACTTC	CASSVLTGYQETQYF	-	-	TRBJ2-5	TRBV9
TGTGCCAGCAGTTTATCCCCGGTAGCGGGAGCAGGTGAGCAGTACTTC	CASSLSPVAGAGEQYF	-	TRBD2	TRBJ2-7	TRBV27
TGTGCCAGCAGCTTAGCCCCGGATGAAGCTTTCTTT	CASSLAPDEAFF	-	-	TRBJ1-1	TRBV7-9